The TCR beta chain described here comes from a study of blood T cell repertoires in COVID-19. Study overall: COVID-19 samples collected from the United States, Italy and Spain covered acute and convalescent phases. Nucleic acid was either cDNA or gDNA, and it came from T cells, B-cell-depleted T cells, or PBMCs.

Original analysis: Amplification of reference gene primers was used by the study to estimate nucleated cell counts. Clones were sequenced by immunoSEQ multiplex PCR, and TCRdb holds only the in-frame ones, with some missing. D and trimming come from the DNA, and the V and J calls and clone size come from that table. Here the sample spans around 170,000 clones, roughly 90% being singletons. Germline lookup yields CDR1 LNHDA and CDR2 SQIVND (reference sequence). The CDR3 consists of 15 residues. Losses at the gene ends were 5 bases for V and 3 bases for J; bases not matched to a gene: 7. This chain links TRBV19 with TRBJ1-1; 9 bases line up with TRBD1. The sequencing sample was made of peripheral blood. This TCR was sampled from a man aged 50 to 60 with acute or convalescent COVID-19. The CDR3 bases are TGTGCCAGTAGTGTACAGGGGGCCGGTGACACTGAAGCTTTCTTT. Its protein is CASSVQGAGDTEAFF.